Below, 19 T cell receptor beta chains from the same sample are listed, as sequenced in a study of identical twins. TCRdb reprocessed the 5' RACE reads via MiXCR and lists one record per CDR3 protein. This table has around 1.7 million distinct CDR3 sequences, under 35% appearing once. Sequencing was carried out using cord blood. These receptors all come from a newborn girl in good health.

Here the CDR3 reads CSVLAGETEAFF. The CDR3 DNA reads as TGCAGCGTTTTAGCAGGGGAGACTGAAGCTTTCTTT. J is TRBJ1-1 and V is TRBV29-1; a possible D gene is TRBD1 (6 bases). Germline CDR1 and CDR2: SQVTM and ANQGSEA. V was shortened by 5 bases and J by 5 bases, with 12 bases between the two germline ends. This CDR3 has 12 residues.

As for this clonotype: At one of its ends the junction is not consistent with the germline gene, which may arise from a read error. V usage is TRBV2 and J usage is TRBJ2-3; D call uncertain. The length of the CDR3 is 13 residues. CDR1 SNHLY and CDR2 FYNNEI come from the germline V gene. The CDR3 loop is CASITGFTDTPYF. CDR3 coding DNA: TGTGCCAGCATAACTGGGTTCACAGATACGCCGTATTTT.

The chain carries TRBV7-2 and TRBJ1-2; TRBD1 aligns across 8 bases. Germline V gives CDR1 SGHTA, CDR2 FQGNSA. The CDR3 has 16 amino acids. V dropped 4 bases and J dropped 4; count of bases not matched to a gene: 11. The CDR3 spells CASSSSRTGFLYGYTF. The CDR3 nucleotides are TGTGCCAGCAGCTCGAGCAGGACAGGGTTCCTCTATGGCTACACCTTC.

The chain is built from TRBV4-2 and TRBJ2-7; D not certain. Looked up from germline, CDR1 is LGHNA and CDR2 is YNFKEQ. V lost 2 bases, J lost 9 bases, and 20 bases lay in between. There are 15 residues in the CDR3. CDR3 sequence reads: CASSQNTADLLTQYF. The CDR3 DNA is TGTGCCAGCAGCCAAAATACGGCCGACCTCCTTACGCAGTACTTC.

This clonotype was detected a few times. The gene calls are TRBV27 and TRBJ1-6; 10 bases map to TRBD1. The junction had 5 bases not matched to a gene; V was cut back by 6 bases and J by 6 bases. Germline lookup yields CDR1 MNHEY and CDR2 SMNVEV (reference sequence). The length of the CDR3 is 15 residues. CDR3 nucleotide sequence: TGTGCCAGCAGGTACCGGGACAGGGGTAATTCACCCCTCCACTTT. As protein: CASRYRDRGNSPLHF.

The chain employs TRBV20-1 and TRBJ2-1; 14 bases agree with TRBD2. Per the germline V gene, CDR1 is DFQATT and CDR2 is SNEGSKA (reference sequence). CDR3 size: 16 residues. DNA of the CDR3: TGCAGCAGACTGCCGGGACTAGCGGGAGTTGGGAATGAGCAGTTCTTC. This gives the protein CSRLPGLAGVGNEQFF.

This chain uses TRBV3-1 with TRBJ2-1; possibly TRBD1 for D (5 bases). V was pared by 1 base and J by 1 base, with 11 bases between. This CDR3 is 16 amino acids long. CDR1 is LGHDT and CDR2 is YNNKEL in the germline V gene (reference sequence). The CDR3: CASSQVGHRSYNEQFF. The CDR3 DNA reads as TGTGCCAGCAGCCAAGTCGGGCACAGGTCCTACAATGAGCAGTTCTTC.

The chain combines TRBV5-1 with TRBJ1-1; 7 bases align to TRBD1. The CDR3 sequence is 15 residues long. Germline V CDR1 and CDR2: SGHRS, YFSETQ. J lost 3 bases, V lost 0 bases, and 5 bases had no gene match. The CDR3 loop is CASSLESGGYTEAFF. CDR3 bases: TGCGCCAGCAGCTTGGAATCAGGGGGGTACACTGAAGCTTTCTTT.

There are a few counts of this clonotype. The CDR3 nucleotides read TGCGCCAGCAGCTTGAAGGGGAATAATTCACCCCTCCACTTT. Protein: CASSLKGNNSPLHF. V usage is TRBV5-1 and J usage is TRBJ1-6; TRBD1 is a possible D gene (5 bases). Germline V gene sequence: CDR1 SGHRS, CDR2 YFSETQ. Deletions cut 1 base from V and 5 bases from J, with 7 bases between. CDR3 length equals 14 residues.

This chain connects TRBV25-1 to TRBJ2-1, with D perhaps TRBD1 (6 bases). Germline CDR1 reads MGHDK; CDR2 reads SYGVNS. CDR3 length: 17 amino acids. V lost 1 base and J 6 bases, leaving 19 bases between the germline ends. CDR3: CASSELRKTGWGNEQFF. The CDR3 nucleotides are TGTGCCAGCAGTGAATTGCGTAAAACAGGGTGGGGCAATGAGCAGTTCTTC. The full variable domain, with the rest looked up from reference TRBV25-1 and TRBJ2-1, is EADIYQTPRYLVIGTGKKITLECSQTMGHDKMYWYQQDPGMELHLIHYSYGVNSTEKGDLSSESTVSRIRTEHFPLTLESARPSHTSQYLCASSELRKTGWGNEQFFGPGTRLTVL.

The rearrangement uses TRBV4-2 and TRBJ1-5, with TRBD1 matching 9 bases. CDR3 size: 18 residues. Looked up from germline, CDR1 is LGHNA and CDR2 is YNFKEQ. J lost 8 bases, V lost 0 bases, and 14 bases had no gene match. CDR3 DNA: TGTGCCAGCAGCCAAGATTATTTCGGGACAGGGCGTTTTGAGCCCCAGCATTTT. It is translated as CASSQDYFGTGRFEPQHF.

J is TRBJ2-3 and V is TRBV7-9; a possible D gene is TRBD2 (6 bases). Germline CDR1 is SEHNR and CDR2 is FQNEAQ (reference sequence). This CDR3 has 11 residues. Trimming removed 10 bases from V and 2 bases from J, with 7 bases in between. The CDR3 DNA sequence: TGTGCCATAGCGGCCACAGATACGCAGTATTTT. Translated, it gives CAIAATDTQYF.

The chain joins TRBV6-5 to TRBJ1-2; TRBD1 matches at 9 bases. CDR1 MNHEY and CDR2 SVGAGI come from the germline V gene. The V and J ends lost 4 bases and 6 bases, in that order; junction bases with no gene match: 12. This CDR3 spans 16 amino acids. Here the CDR3 reads CASSSFSGTGIDGYTF. The CDR3 DNA reads TGTGCCAGCAGTTCTTTCTCCGGGACAGGGATCGATGGCTACACCTTC.

The CDR3 sequence: CASSSLGANYNEQFF. The CDR3 region has the DNA TGTGCCAGCAGTTCGCTCGGGGCTAACTACAATGAGCAGTTCTTC. The V call is TRBV27, the J call TRBJ2-1; D is possibly TRBD1 or TRBD2 (5 bases each). The germline CDR1 and CDR2 sequences are MNHEY and SMNVEV (reference sequence). The CDR3 has 15 amino acids. Deletions cut 4 bases from V and 3 bases from J, with 13 bases between.

The sample holds a few counts of this clonotype. V and J are TRBV7-9 and TRBJ1-4, with D possibly TRBD1 on 5 matching bases. Looked up from germline, CDR1 is SEHNR and CDR2 is FQNEAQ (reference sequence). This CDR3 contains 14 residues. Trimming stripped 5 bases from V and 12 bases from J, with 19 bases between. The CDR3: CASSPLGALGELFF. CDR3 nucleotides: TGTGCCAGCAGCCCGTTAGGGGCGCTTGGGGAACTGTTTTTT.

The chain joins TRBV28 to TRBJ1-3, with D possibly TRBD1 on 5 matching bases. CDR1 MDHEN and CDR2 SYDVKM come from the germline V gene. V was shortened by 5 bases and J by 3 bases, with 11 bases between the two germline ends. This CDR3 is built from 14 residues. This CDR3 is CASSPPGLGNTIYF. CDR3 coding DNA: TGTGCCAGCAGTCCACCGGGGCTTGGAAACACCATATATTTT.

This clonotype appeared once. The junction and the germline gene differ at one end; a read error may be behind it. The chain combines TRBV5-1 with TRBJ2-2; D unresolved. The CDR3 runs to 13 residues. CDR1 and CDR2 (germline): SGHRS, YFSETQ. The CDR3 spells CASSFLRAGELFF. CDR3 DNA sequence: TGTGCCAGCAGCTTCCTAAGGGCCGGGGAGCTGTTTTTT. Together with reference TRBV5-1 and TRBJ2-2, the CDR3 gives the full variable domain: KAGVTQTPRYLIKTRGQQVTLSCSPISGHRSVSWYQQTPGQGLQFLFEYFSETQRNKGNFPGRFSGRQFSNSRSEMNVSTLELGDSALYLCASSFLRAGELFFGEGSRLTVL.

The chain is built from TRBV5-1 and TRBJ2-7; D ambiguous. This CDR3 has 13 residues. Germline V gene data show CDR1 as SGHRS and CDR2 as YFSETQ. Trimming took 0 bases from V and 6 from J, leaving 10 bases between them. CDR3 in amino acids: CASSLVLRREQYF. For the CDR3, the DNA is TGCGCCAGCAGCTTGGTTTTAAGACGCGAGCAGTACTTC.

This clonotype was counted at least ten times. This chain connects TRBV7-2 to TRBJ2-3; unclear D gene. Germline V gene sequence: CDR1 SGHTA, CDR2 FQGNSA. Trimming cost V 5 bases and J 6 bases, with 9 bases left between them. The CDR3 runs to 12 residues. The CDR3 DNA is TGTGCCAGCAGCCTCACCCGGGATACGCAGTATTTT. This codes for CASSLTRDTQYF.